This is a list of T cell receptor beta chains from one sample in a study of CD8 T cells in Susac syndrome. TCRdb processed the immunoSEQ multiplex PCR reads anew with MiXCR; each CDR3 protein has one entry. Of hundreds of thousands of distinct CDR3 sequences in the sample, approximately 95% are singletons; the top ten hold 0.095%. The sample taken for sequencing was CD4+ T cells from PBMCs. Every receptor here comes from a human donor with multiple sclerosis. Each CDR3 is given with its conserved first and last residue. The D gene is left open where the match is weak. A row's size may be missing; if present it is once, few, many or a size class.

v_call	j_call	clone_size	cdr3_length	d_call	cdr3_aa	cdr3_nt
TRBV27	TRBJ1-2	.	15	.	CASSPHRAGSYGYTF	TGTGCCAGCAGTCCCCATCGTGCAGGGTCGTATGGCTACACCTTC
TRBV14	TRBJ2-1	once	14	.	CASSLRMGLNEQFF	TGTGCCAGCAGCCTGAGAATGGGGCTTAATGAGCAGTTCTTC
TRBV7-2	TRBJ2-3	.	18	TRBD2	CASSLVSGRAFGADTQYF	TGTGCCAGCAGCTTGGTTAGCGGGAGGGCGTTTGGTGCAGATACGCAGTATTTT
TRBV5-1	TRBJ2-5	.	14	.	CASSFRTVKETQYF	TGCGCCAGCAGCTTTCGGACAGTTAAGGAGACCCAGTACTTC
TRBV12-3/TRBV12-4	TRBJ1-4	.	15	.	CASSWDFIPGEKLFF	TGTGCCAGCAGTTGGGACTTTATTCCTGGGGAAAAACTGTTTTTT
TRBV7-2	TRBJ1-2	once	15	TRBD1	CASSLGQGKSYGYTF	TGTGCCAGCAGCCTAGGACAGGGGAAATCCTATGGCTACACCTTC
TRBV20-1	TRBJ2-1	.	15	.	CSASVTGTPYNEQFF	TGCAGTGCTAGTGTCACAGGGACTCCCTACAATGAGCAGTTCTTC
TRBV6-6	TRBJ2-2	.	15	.	CASSYSSRWSGELFF	TGTGCCAGCAGTTACTCGAGTAGGTGGTCCGGGGAGCTGTTTTTT
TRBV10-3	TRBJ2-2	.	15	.	CAIRRDASNTGELFF	TGTGCCATCAGGAGGGACGCCTCGAACACCGGGGAGCTGTTTTTT
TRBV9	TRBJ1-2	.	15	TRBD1	CASSVEGQAYYGYTF	TGTGCCAGCAGCGTAGAGGGACAGGCCTACTATGGCTACACCTTC
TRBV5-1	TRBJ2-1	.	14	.	CASSFDLGNNEQFF	TGCGCCAGCAGCTTTGATTTAGGTAACAATGAGCAGTTCTTC
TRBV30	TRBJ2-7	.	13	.	CAWKNAGHYEQYF	TGTGCCTGGAAAAACGCGGGCCACTACGAGCAGTACTTC
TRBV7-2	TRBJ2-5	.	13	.	CASSLAFQGTQYF	TGTGCCAGCAGCTTAGCGTTCCAGGGGACCCAGTACTTC
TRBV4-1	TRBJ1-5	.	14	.	CASSQPGTYQPQHF	TGCGCCAGCAGCCAGCCGGGCACATATCAGCCCCAGCATTTT
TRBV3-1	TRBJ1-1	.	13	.	CASSRTANTEAFF	TGTGCCAGCAGCCGCACAGCGAACACTGAAGCTTTCTTT